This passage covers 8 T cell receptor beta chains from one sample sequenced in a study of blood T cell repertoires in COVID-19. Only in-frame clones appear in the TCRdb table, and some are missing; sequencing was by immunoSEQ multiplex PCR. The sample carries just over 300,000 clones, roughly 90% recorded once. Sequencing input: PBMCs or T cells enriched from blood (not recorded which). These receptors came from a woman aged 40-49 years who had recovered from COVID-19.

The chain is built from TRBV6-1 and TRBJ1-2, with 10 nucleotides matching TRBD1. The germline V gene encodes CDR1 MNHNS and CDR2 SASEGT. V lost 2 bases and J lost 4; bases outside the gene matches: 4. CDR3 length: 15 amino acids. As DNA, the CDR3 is TGTGCCAGCAGTGAAATCGGGACAGGGGTCTATGGCTACACCTTC. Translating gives CASSEIGTGVYGYTF.

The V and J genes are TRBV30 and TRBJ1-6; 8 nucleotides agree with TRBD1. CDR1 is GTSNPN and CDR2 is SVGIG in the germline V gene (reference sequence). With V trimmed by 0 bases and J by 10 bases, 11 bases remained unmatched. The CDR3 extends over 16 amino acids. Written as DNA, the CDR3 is TGTGCCTGGAGTGTCACAGGGGGACTTCGGCTGTCACCCCTCCACTTT. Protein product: CAWSVTGGLRLSPLHF. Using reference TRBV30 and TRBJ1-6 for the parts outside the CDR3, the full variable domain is SQTIHQWPATLVQPVGSPLSLECTVEGTSNPNLYWYRQAAGRGLQLLFYSVGIGQISSEVPQNLSASRPQDRQFILSSKKLLLSDSGFYLCAWSVTGGLRLSPLHFGNGTRLTVT.

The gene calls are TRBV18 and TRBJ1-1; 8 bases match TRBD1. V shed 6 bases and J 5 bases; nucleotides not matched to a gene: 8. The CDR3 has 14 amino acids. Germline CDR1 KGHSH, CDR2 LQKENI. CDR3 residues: CASSPGQGGTEAFF. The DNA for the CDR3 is TGTGCCAGCTCCCCTGGACAGGGAGGAACTGAAGCTTTCTTT.

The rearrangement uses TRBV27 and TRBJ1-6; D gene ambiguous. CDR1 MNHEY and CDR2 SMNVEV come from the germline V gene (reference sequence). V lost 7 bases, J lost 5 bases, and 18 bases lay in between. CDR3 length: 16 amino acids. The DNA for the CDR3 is TGTGCCAGCACCCTGATTACGTTCGAGAATAATTCACCCCTCCACTTT. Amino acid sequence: CASTLITFENNSPLHF.

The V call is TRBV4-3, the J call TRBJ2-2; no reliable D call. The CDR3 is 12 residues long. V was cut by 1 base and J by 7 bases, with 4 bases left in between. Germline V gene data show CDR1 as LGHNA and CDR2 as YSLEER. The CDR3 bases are TGCGCCAGCAGCCAAGGCGGCGGGGAGCTGTTTTTT. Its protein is CASSQGGGELFF.

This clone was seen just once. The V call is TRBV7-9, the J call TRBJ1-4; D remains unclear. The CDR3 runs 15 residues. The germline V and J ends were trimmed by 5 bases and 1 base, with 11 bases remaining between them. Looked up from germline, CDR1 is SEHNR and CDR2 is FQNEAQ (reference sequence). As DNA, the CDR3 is TGTGCCAGCAGCCCTTGGTCAGAAACTAATGAAAAACTGTTTTTT. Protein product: CASSPWSETNEKLFF.

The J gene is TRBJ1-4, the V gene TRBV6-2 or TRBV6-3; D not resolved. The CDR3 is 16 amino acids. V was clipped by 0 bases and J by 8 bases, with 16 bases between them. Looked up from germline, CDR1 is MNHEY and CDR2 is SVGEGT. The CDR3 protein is CASSYSPFPGGEKLFF. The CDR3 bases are TGTGCCAGCAGTTACTCCCCGTTCCCTGGAGGGGAAAAACTGTTTTTT.

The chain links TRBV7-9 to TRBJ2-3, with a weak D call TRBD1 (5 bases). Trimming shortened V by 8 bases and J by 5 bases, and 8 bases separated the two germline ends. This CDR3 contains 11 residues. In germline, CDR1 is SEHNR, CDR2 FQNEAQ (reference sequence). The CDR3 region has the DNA TGTGCCAGCGGGGCCCAAGATACGCAGTATTTT. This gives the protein CASGAQDTQYF.